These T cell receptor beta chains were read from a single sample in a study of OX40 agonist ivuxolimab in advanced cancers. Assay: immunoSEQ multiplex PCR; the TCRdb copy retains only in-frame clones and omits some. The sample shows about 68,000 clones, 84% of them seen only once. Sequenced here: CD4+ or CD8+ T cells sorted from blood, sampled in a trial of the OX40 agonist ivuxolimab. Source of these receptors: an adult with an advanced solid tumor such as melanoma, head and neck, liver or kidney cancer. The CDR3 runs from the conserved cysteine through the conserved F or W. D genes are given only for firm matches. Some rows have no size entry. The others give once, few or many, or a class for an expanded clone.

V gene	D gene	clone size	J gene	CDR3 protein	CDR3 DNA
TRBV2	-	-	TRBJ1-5	CATNSGPNQPQHF	TGTGCCACCAACTCGGGACCCAATCAGCCCCAGCATTTT
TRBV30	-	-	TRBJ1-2	CAWSDVPGAGYTF	TGTGCCTGGAGTGACGTCCCGGGAGCCGGCTACACCTTC
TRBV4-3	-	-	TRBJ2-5	CASSQEPVPQETQYF	TGCGCCAGCAGCCAGGAACCGGTACCCCAGGAGACCCAGTACTTC
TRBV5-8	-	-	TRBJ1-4	CASSSYGDEKLFF	TGTGCCAGCAGCAGCTACGGGGATGAAAAACTGTTTTTT
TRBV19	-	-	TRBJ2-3	CASSIGVQRIADTQYF	TGTGCCAGTAGTATTGGGGTCCAGAGGATCGCAGATACGCAGTATTTT
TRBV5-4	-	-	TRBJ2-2	CASSLGGAPSNTGELFF	TGTGCCAGCAGCTTGGGCGGCGCACCATCGAACACCGGGGAGCTGTTTTTT
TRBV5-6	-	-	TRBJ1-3	CASSSYRGSSGNTIYF	TGTGCCAGCAGCTCCTACAGAGGCAGTTCTGGGAACACCATATATTTT
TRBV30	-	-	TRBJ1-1	CAWSPYRGTMIGVAAGTEAFF	TGTGCCTGGAGTCCTTATCGAGGGACTATGATCGGAGTCGCCGCGGGAACTGAAGCTTTCTTT
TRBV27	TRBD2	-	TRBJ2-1	CATPRAGLAGVAYNEQFF	TGTGCCACCCCTCGCGCTGGGCTAGCGGGAGTAGCCTACAATGAGCAGTTCTTC
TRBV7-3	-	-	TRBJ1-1	CASSWGMNTEAFF	TGTGCCAGCAGCTGGGGAATGAACACTGAAGCTTTCTTT
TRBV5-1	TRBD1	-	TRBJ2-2	CASSWTGTGEAGELFF	TGCGCCAGCAGCTGGACCGGGACAGGGGAAGCGGGGGAGCTGTTTTTT
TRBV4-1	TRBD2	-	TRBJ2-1	CASSQERAGGAYNEQFF	TGCGCCAGCAGCCAAGAGAGAGCGGGAGGTGCCTACAATGAGCAGTTCTTC
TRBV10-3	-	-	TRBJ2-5	CAISALADQETQYF	TGTGCCATCAGTGCTTTGGCGGACCAAGAGACCCAGTACTTC
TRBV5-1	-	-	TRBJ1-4	CASRPTLNSPNEKLFF	TGCGCCAGCAGACCCACCTTGAACAGCCCTAATGAAAAACTGTTTTTT
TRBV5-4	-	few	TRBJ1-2	CASSLRAGTYGYTF	TGTGCCAGCAGCTTGCGCGCAGGGACCTATGGCTACACCTTC